The 30 T cell receptor beta chains in this list originate from one sample, sequenced in a study of blood T cell repertoires in COVID-19 (dated by TCRdb to about 2020). Receptor amplification or capture employed the immunoSEQ multiplex PCR assay. What TCRdb holds here is the immuneACCESS table cut down to in-frame rearrangements. Part of the clones is not present; checked against another copy, under half of the missing clones reflect an unresolved V gene, and the others are unexplained. In all, the sample holds over 70,000 clones, and approximately 83% of those were seen once. Around 4.3% of the sample is in the top ten clones. Sequencing used peripheral blood. These receptors were obtained from a woman aged 55-75 years with acute or convalescent COVID-19.

The rearrangement uses TRBV6-5 and TRBJ1-1; D uncertain. CDR1 is MNHEY and CDR2 is SVGAGI in the germline V gene. This CDR3 is built from 15 residues. Between the trimmed V and J ends, which lost 3 bases and 0 bases, there was a span of 11 bases. CDR3 amino acids: CASSYRGFMNTEAFF. DNA for the CDR3: TGTGCCAGCAGTTATCGGGGTTTCATGAACACTGAAGCTTTCTTT.

J is TRBJ1-1 and V is TRBV5-1, with a tentative D call TRBD1 (6 bases). V dropped 2 bases and J dropped 2 bases, with 10 bases sitting between them. The germline V gene encodes CDR1 SGHRS and CDR2 YFSETQ. The CDR3 runs 14 residues. CDR3 in amino acids: CASSLQGINTEAFF. CDR3 coding DNA: TGCGCCAGCAGCTTACAGGGTATAAACACTGAAGCTTTCTTT.

DNA of the CDR3: TGTGCCAGCAGCCGTGACTGGAGCTCTGGAAACACCATATATTTT. The encoded protein is CASSRDWSSGNTIYF. The V and J genes are TRBV5-8 and TRBJ1-3; D remains ambiguous. The CDR3 runs to 15 residues. The V end was cut by 4 bases, the J end by 0 bases, with 11 bases between. Germline V lookup: CDR1 SGHTS, CDR2 YDEGEE. The full variable domain, rest sourced from reference TRBV5-8 and TRBJ1-3, is EAGVTQSPTHLIKTRGQQATLRCSPISGHTSVYWYQQALGLGLQFLLWYDEGEERNRGNFPPRFSGRQFPNYSSELNVNALELEDSALYLCASSRDWSSGNTIYFGEGSWLTVV.

The chain has TRBV30 and TRBJ1-2; 7 bases map to TRBD1. After removal of 8 bases from V and 0 bases from J, the junction contained 3 bases not matched to a gene. CDR1 GTSNPN and CDR2 SVGIG come from the germline V gene (reference sequence). The CDR3 covers 12 residues. CDR3 protein: CAADRTNYGYTF. The DNA of the CDR3 is TGTGCCGCGGACAGGACTAACTATGGCTACACCTTC.

The V and J genes are TRBV5-4 and TRBJ1-4; 7 bases match TRBD1. J was trimmed by 8 bases and V by 4 bases; bases with no gene match: 8. The CDR3 has 14 amino acids. Germline values: CDR1 SGHNT, CDR2 YYREEE (reference sequence). The DNA of the CDR3 is TGTGCCAGCAGCCTGGACAGGAGGGAAGAAAAACTGTTTTTT. Translated, it gives CASSLDRREEKLFF.

This chain connects TRBV28 to TRBJ1-6; D unclear. Germline values: CDR1 MDHEN, CDR2 SYDVKM. Trimming left V 3 bases short and J 9 bases short, with 6 bases between. CDR3 size: 12 residues. CDR3 sequence reads: CASSFESSPLHF. The CDR3 nucleotides are TGTGCCAGCAGTTTTGAGAGTTCACCCCTCCACTTT.

The table lists this clone with a count of one. This chain uses TRBV7-2 with TRBJ2-1, with 10 positions matching TRBD2. V lost 5 bases, J lost 3 bases, and 7 bases stayed unmatched. Germline CDR1 is SGHTA and CDR2 is FQGNSA. The CDR3 covers 16 residues. The chain's CDR3 is CASSPRSGGIYNEQFF. CDR3 DNA sequence: TGTGCCAGCAGCCCACGTAGCGGGGGGATCTACAATGAGCAGTTCTTC.

This chain uses TRBV4-1 with TRBJ2-5; 7 bases are a match to TRBD1. CDR3 length equals 15 residues. The V and J ends lost 3 bases and 6 bases, in that order; junction bases with no gene match: 10. CDR1 is MGHRA and CDR2 is YSYEKL in the germline V gene. The CDR3 DNA reads TGCGCCAGCAGCCAGTCCACAGGGGCGAGGCAGACCCAGTACTTC. Translating it yields CASSQSTGARQTQYF.

The table lists this clone with a few counts. For the CDR3, the DNA is TGTGCCAGCAGCCAAACAGGGGGGCACAAATATGGCTACACCTTC. Amino acids: CASSQTGGHKYGYTF. The rearrangement uses TRBV7-2 and TRBJ1-2; 8 bases map to TRBD1. CDR1 and CDR2 from the germline V gene are SGHTA and FQGNSA. This CDR3 contains 15 residues. V gave up 5 bases and J gave up 5 bases; unmatched junction bases: 10.

The V call is TRBV3-1 (or the pseudogene TRBV3-2), the J call TRBJ2-1; 7 bases line up with TRBD2. This CDR3 comprises 14 residues. Germline trimming cut 1 base from V and 3 bases from J; bases unmatched to any gene: 0. Germline V lookup: CDR1 LGHDT, CDR2 YNNKEL (reference sequence). This chain's CDR3 is CASSQGGSYNEQFF. The CDR3 DNA is TGTGCCAGCAGCCAAGGCGGGAGCTACAATGAGCAGTTCTTC.

The CDR3, as DNA: TGTGCCAGCTCCCGGGATCAGGCAGATACGCAGTATTTT. This sequence encodes CASSRDQADTQYF. J is TRBJ2-3 and V is TRBV18, with D perhaps TRBD2 (5 bases). CDR1 is KGHSH and CDR2 is LQKENI in the germline V gene. This CDR3 comprises 13 residues. V shed 6 bases and J shed 4 bases, with 11 bases lying between them.

The rearrangement uses TRBV4-2 and TRBJ2-2; D unclear. V was shortened by 0 bases and J by 6 bases, with 11 bases between the two germline ends. Germline assignment: CDR1 LGHNA and CDR2 YNFKEQ. The CDR3 has 15 residues. As DNA, the CDR3 is TGTGCCAGCAGCCAAGAAGTTGGTACAGCCGGGGAGCTGTTTTTT. Protein product: CASSQEVGTAGELFF.

This clone was seen only a few times. The chain uses TRBV3-1 (or the pseudogene TRBV3-2) and TRBJ2-6; D remains ambiguous. The CDR3 runs to 14 residues. From germline, CDR1 is LGHDT and CDR2 YNNKEL (reference sequence). The V and J ends lost 4 bases and 4 bases respectively, with 8 bases between them. In nucleotides, the CDR3 is TGTGCCAGCAGCCCCAACTTCGGGGCCAACGTCCTGACTTTC. Amino acid sequence: CASSPNFGANVLTF.

The CDR3 loop reads CASSLNQGSYEQYF. The DNA for the CDR3 is TGTGCCAGCAGTTTAAACCAGGGCTCCTACGAGCAGTACTTC. The V gene is TRBV28, the J gene TRBJ2-7; tentative D call: TRBD1 (5 bases). Trimming cost V 2 bases and J 0 bases, with 8 bases left between them. Per germline, CDR1 MDHEN and CDR2 SYDVKM. The CDR3 is 14 amino acids.

The chain employs TRBV11-1 and TRBJ2-5; TRBD2 matches at 7 bases. V dropped 2 bases and J dropped 2; count of bases not matched to a gene: 2. CDR1 and CDR2 from the germline V gene are SGHAT and FQDESV (reference sequence). This CDR3 region has 14 residues. The CDR3 reads CASSLTGGQETQYF. As DNA, the CDR3 is TGTGCCAGCAGCTTAACGGGGGGACAAGAGACCCAGTACTTC.

The J gene is TRBJ2-6, the V gene TRBV7-8; D uncertain. Deletions cut 1 base from V and 3 bases from J, with 10 bases between. This CDR3 is 16 amino acids long. CDR1 SGHVS and CDR2 FQNEAQ come from the germline V gene. CDR3 loop: CASSLGRSGGANVLTF. The DNA of the CDR3 is TGTGCCAGCAGCTTAGGCAGGTCCGGTGGGGCCAACGTCCTGACTTTC.

This clone was found once. J is TRBJ2-1 and V is TRBV2; possible D gene TRBD1, 6 bases. The V gene's germline CDR1 is SNHLY and CDR2 FYNNEI. V lost 4 bases and J 8 bases, leaving 18 bases between the germline ends. The length of the CDR3 is 15 residues. CDR3 in amino acids: CASSGIGGKFHEQFF. The CDR3 DNA reads TGTGCCAGCAGTGGTATAGGGGGTAAGTTCCATGAGCAGTTCTTC.

The chain has TRBV5-4 and TRBJ1-1, with TRBD1 as a possible D gene (5 bases). Trimming stripped 2 bases from V and 5 bases from J, with 10 bases between. The length of the CDR3 is 13 residues. Per the germline V gene, CDR1 is SGHNT and CDR2 is YYREEE (reference sequence). CDR3 bases: TGTGCCAGCAGCTTCCAGGGTGGGACTGAAGCTTTCTTT. It yields the protein CASSFQGGTEAFF.

This clone was counted a single time. In DNA, the CDR3 is TGTGCCAGCTCACCACCGTTGGGGACAGGAGCTAACTATGGCTACACCTTC. It yields the protein CASSPPLGTGANYGYTF. The V gene is TRBV18, the J gene TRBJ1-2; 8 positions match TRBD1. The trim removed 0 bases at V and 0 bases at J, leaving 6 bases unmatched. The CDR3 has 17 residues. Germline V gene sequence: CDR1 KGHSH, CDR2 LQKENI.

Regarding this clone: The sample contains more than one DNA sequence encoding this CDR3. This chain uses TRBV19 with TRBJ1-2, with TRBD1 identical over 8 bases. The junction had 3 bases not matched to a gene; V was cut back by 9 bases and J by 3 bases. The CDR3 contains 12 residues. Germline CDR1 reads LNHDA; CDR2 reads SQIVND (reference sequence). CDR3 nucleotides: TGTGCCAGCGGACAGGGCTACTATGGCTACACCTTC. Protein: CASGQGYYGYTF.

V usage is TRBV9 and J usage is TRBJ1-6, with TRBD1 as a possible D gene (5 bases). Trimming removed 2 bases from V and 0 bases from J, with 9 bases in between. Looked up from germline, CDR1 is SGDLS and CDR2 is YYNGEE. The CDR3 contains 16 residues. Written as DNA, the CDR3 is TGTGCCAGCAGCGTGACAGCCAGCTCCTATAATTCACCCCTCCACTTT. The encoded protein is CASSVTASSYNSPLHF. Full variable domain (remainder filled in from reference TRBV9 and TRBJ1-6): DSGVTQTPKHLITATGQRVTLRCSPRSGDLSVYWYQQSLDQGLQFLIQYYNGEERAKGNILERFSAQQFPDLHSELNLSSLELGDSALYFCASSVTASSYNSPLHFGNGTRLTVT.

This clone turned up a few times. The gene calls are TRBV11-2 and TRBJ1-2; a possible D gene is TRBD1 (6 bases). V lost 0 bases to trimming and J lost 5 bases, with 13 bases between them. In germline, CDR1 is SGHAT, CDR2 FQNNGV. This CDR3 contains 15 residues. As DNA, the CDR3 is TGTGCCAGCAGCTTAGAGGCAGGGGCGATTTATGGCTACACCTTC. Its protein is CASSLEAGAIYGYTF.

The V gene is TRBV7-9, the J gene TRBJ2-7, with D maybe TRBD1 (5 bases). The CDR3 has 14 amino acids. Trimming pared 2 bases from V and 5 bases from J, leaving 13 bases between. The V gene's germline CDR1 is SEHNR and CDR2 FQNEAQ (reference sequence). This CDR3 is CASSLQGSKHEQYF. In DNA, the CDR3 is TGTGCCAGCAGCTTACAGGGCTCGAAACACGAGCAGTACTTC.

The rearrangement links TRBV9 to TRBJ1-1; the D gene is possibly TRBD1 (6 bases). The CDR3 covers 14 residues. V lost 3 bases and J 3 bases, leaving 12 bases between the germline ends. Per germline, CDR1 SGDLS and CDR2 YYNGEE. DNA for the CDR3: TGTGCCAGCAGCGGACGGACAGTCGACACTGAAGCTTTCTTT. It is translated as CASSGRTVDTEAFF. Full variable domain (remainder filled in from reference TRBV9 and TRBJ1-1): DSGVTQTPKHLITATGQRVTLRCSPRSGDLSVYWYQQSLDQGLQFLIQYYNGEERAKGNILERFSAQQFPDLHSELNLSSLELGDSALYFCASSGRTVDTEAFFGQGTRLTVV.

The CDR3 region is CASSLGGFTGVNEQFF. CDR3 DNA sequence: TGCGCCAGCAGCTTGGGTGGATTTACAGGGGTAAATGAGCAGTTCTTC. The chain employs TRBV5-1 and TRBJ2-1; TRBD1 matches at 7 bases. This CDR3 region has 16 residues. The germline gives CDR1 SGHRS, CDR2 YFSETQ. J gave up 7 bases and V 0 bases, and 10 bases lay outside the gene matches.

The V call is TRBV10-3, the J call TRBJ1-4; 7 bases map to TRBD1. The germline V gene has CDR1 ENHRY and CDR2 SYGVKD. J lost 8 bases, V lost 3 bases, and 3 bases had no gene match. The length of the CDR3 is 13 residues. The DNA for the CDR3 is TGTGCCATCAGTGACCGACAGGGCGAAAAACTGTTTTTT. It specifies CAISDRQGEKLFF.

The V gene is TRBV27, the J gene TRBJ1-2; possible D gene TRBD1, 5 bases. This CDR3 contains 12 residues. In germline, CDR1 is MNHEY, CDR2 SMNVEV (reference sequence). V was trimmed by 6 bases and J by 7 bases, leaving 12 bases between them. CDR3 in amino acids: CASRHGQGGYTF. CDR3 DNA: TGTGCCAGCAGGCACGGTCAGGGTGGCTACACCTTC.

The table lists this clone with a count of one. This chain joins TRBV5-1 and TRBJ1-5, with 9 bases that match TRBD1. The ends lost 0 bases at V and 4 bases at J; junction bases unmatched: 2. The CDR3 extends over 15 amino acids. Germline V gene data show CDR1 as SGHRS and CDR2 as YFSETQ. CDR3 coding DNA: TGCGCCAGCAGCTTGGACGGACAGGGGAATCAGCCCCAGCATTTT. The encoded protein is CASSLDGQGNQPQHF.

This CDR3 reads CASSLVPNDRGTYEQYF. The CDR3 DNA is TGTGCCAGCAGTTTGGTCCCAAATGACAGGGGTACGTACGAGCAGTACTTC. The chain recombines TRBV27 with TRBJ2-7; 8 bases map to TRBD1. Germline lookup yields CDR1 MNHEY and CDR2 SMNVEV (reference sequence). Unmatched junction bases numbered 14, after V lost 3 bases and J lost 4 bases. The CDR3 sequence is 17 residues long.

The V gene is TRBV3-1 (or the pseudogene TRBV3-2), the J gene TRBJ2-7, with 13 bases aligning to TRBD2. V dropped 4 bases and J dropped 11; count of bases not matched to a gene: 2. CDR1 and CDR2 from the germline V gene are LGHDT and YNNKEL (reference sequence). This CDR3 region has 12 residues. CDR3 sequence (DNA): TGTGCCAGCAGCCCACTAGCGGGGGGGAAGTACTTC. Translated, it gives CASSPLAGGKYF.